This T cell receptor (beta chain) was identified in a study of regulatory T cells in long-lasting Graves disease. The overall study: The term persistent Graves' disease signified upward of 5 years on antithyroid drugs with positive TSH receptor antibodies.

This clonotype has more than one count but fewer than ten. Its antigen is as yet unknown. The time point: persistent/refractory GD, antithyroid drugs over 5 years with positive TRAb. Extracted RNA from PBMCs served as the source of the TCR library. Whole-study results and caveats: Among persistent patients, a larger number of public clonotypes were shared (around 2,700) than among newly diagnosed patients (about 970). Gene preferences differed: TRBV28, TRBJ1-2, TRBJ2-5 in persistent cases.

V shed 2 bases and J 6 bases; nucleotides not matched to a gene: 7. This CDR3 region has 15 residues. Germline V gene data show CDR1 as MNHEY and CDR2 as SVGEGT. Researchers made TCR beta libraries by using iRepertoire HTBI primers and running Arm-PCR on CDR3 regions. TCRdb reprocessed the multiplex PCR reads via MiXCR and lists one record per CDR3 protein. The sample has fewer than 450,000 distinct CDR3 sequences, about a fifth seen once. The rearrangement uses TRBV6-2 or TRBV6-3 and TRBJ1-1; 9 bases fit TRBD1. This sequence was found in a female donor with Graves disease. The material sequenced was peripheral blood mononuclear cells (PBMCs), taken when the disease was refractory, from a patient treated with antithyroid drugs. The CDR3 loop is CASSYPPRTGAEAFF. As DNA, the CDR3 is TGTGCCAGCAGTTACCCACCGAGGACAGGGGCTGAAGCTTTCTTT.